Ten or more counts support the clone carrying this TCR beta chain. The antigen remains unidentified. The cDNA was produced through 5'RACE with 10-nucleotide random UMIs. TCRdb independently ran MiXCR on the 5' RACE reads; one entry per CDR3 protein. The sample shows more than 35,000 distinct CDR3 sequences, about 6.9% of them seen only once. The study built sorted libraries from fewer than 1.3 million CD4+ or CD8+ T cells. The data originate from a study of neurological immune-mediated disorders. V lost 0 bases and J 0 bases, leaving 15 bases between the germline ends. CDR1 MDHEN and CDR2 SYDVKM come from the germline V gene. This CDR3 has 18 residues. Study-level points and caveats: Multiple sclerosis, the disease with the least TCR clonal expansion, fell below healthy controls, whereas HTLV-1-associated myelopathy showed the most. None of the CDR3 amino acid sequences found in expanded clones was shared across subjects. This suggests that the TCR-beta repertoires were private in all groups.

The V and J genes are TRBV28 and TRBJ2-1, with D possibly TRBD2 on 6 matching bases. Sequences were obtained from CD4+ T cells from blood. The clonotype was recovered from a woman aged 40 to 55 in good health. In DNA, the CDR3 is TGTGCCAGCAGTTTATGGGGGGGACTGACGAGCTCCTACAATGAGCAGTTCTTC. Amino acids: CASSLWGGLTSSYNEQFF.